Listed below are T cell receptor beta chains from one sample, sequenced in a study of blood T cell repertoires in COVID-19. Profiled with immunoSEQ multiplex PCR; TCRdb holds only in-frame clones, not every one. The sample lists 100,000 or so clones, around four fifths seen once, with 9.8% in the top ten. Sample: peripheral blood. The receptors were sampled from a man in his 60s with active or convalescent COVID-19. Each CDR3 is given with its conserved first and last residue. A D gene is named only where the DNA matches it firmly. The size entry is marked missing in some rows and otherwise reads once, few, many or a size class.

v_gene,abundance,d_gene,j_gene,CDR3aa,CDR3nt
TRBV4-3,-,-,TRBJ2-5,CASSPLPRGETQYF,TGCGCCAGCAGCCCGCTACCCCGGGGAGAGACCCAGTACTTC
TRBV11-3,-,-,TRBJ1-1,CASSMDITEAFF,TGTGCCAGCAGCATGGACATAACTGAAGCTTTCTTT
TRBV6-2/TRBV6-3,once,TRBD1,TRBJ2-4,CASSYPLQGSIQYF,TGTGCCAGCAGTTACCCTTTACAGGGGAGCATTCAGTACTTC
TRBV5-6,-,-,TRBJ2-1,CASSLVDEQFF,TGTGCCAGCAGCTTGGTAGATGAGCAGTTCTTC
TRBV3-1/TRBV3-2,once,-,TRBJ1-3,CASSQAGEDTIYF,TGTGCCAGCAGCCAGGCCGGGGAGGACACCATATATTTT
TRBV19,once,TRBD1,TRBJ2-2,CASSIGRQGAYTGELFF,TGTGCCAGTAGTATAGGCCGGCAGGGGGCTTACACCGGGGAGCTGTTTTTT
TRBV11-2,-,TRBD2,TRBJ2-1,CASSPLAGAGNEQFF,TGTGCCAGCAGTCCACTAGCGGGGGCGGGTAATGAGCAGTTCTTC
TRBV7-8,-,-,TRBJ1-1,CASSSPWGKPLMNTEAFF,TGTGCCAGCAGCTCCCCTTGGGGCAAGCCTCTTATGAACACTGAAGCTTTCTTT
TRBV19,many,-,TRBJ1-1,CASSGLTGPRAEAFF,TGTGCCAGTAGTGGCCTGACAGGACCGAGGGCTGAAGCTTTCTTT
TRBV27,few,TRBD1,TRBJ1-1,CASSYRGETEAFF,TGTGCCAGCAGTTACAGGGGTGAGACTGAAGCTTTCTTT
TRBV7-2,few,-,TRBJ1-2,CASSWQGSGYTF,TGTGCCAGCAGCTGGCAGGGTTCTGGCTACACCTTC
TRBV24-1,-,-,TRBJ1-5,CATSDRTGNQPQHF,TGTGCCACCAGTGACAGAACAGGGAATCAGCCCCAGCATTTT
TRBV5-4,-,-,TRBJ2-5,CASTYVDRQETQYF,TGTGCCAGCACTTATGTGGACAGACAAGAGACCCAGTACTTC
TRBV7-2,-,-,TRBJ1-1,CASSVSGGGTEAFF,TGTGCCAGCAGTGTAAGTGGGGGGGGCACTGAAGCTTTCTTT
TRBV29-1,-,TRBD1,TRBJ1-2,CSVEGRGTSYGYTF,TGCAGCGTTGAAGGCAGGGGGACAAGCTATGGCTACACCTTC
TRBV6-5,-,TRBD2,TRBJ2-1,CASSYSMSGRGNEQFF,TGTGCCAGCAGTTACTCGATGAGCGGGAGGGGCAATGAGCAGTTCTTC
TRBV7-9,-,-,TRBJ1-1,CASSRPLRDTEAFF,TGTGCCAGCAGCCGACCACTCCGGGACACTGAAGCTTTCTTT
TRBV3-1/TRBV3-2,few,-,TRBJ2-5,CASSRLQETQYF,TGTGCCAGCAGCCGTCTACAAGAGACCCAGTACTTC
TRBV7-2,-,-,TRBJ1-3,CASSSGGRGSGNTIYF,TGTGCCAGCAGCTCGGGGGGCCGGGGCTCTGGAAACACCATATATTTT
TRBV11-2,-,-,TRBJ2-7,CASSWGTASYEQYF,TGTGCCAGCAGTTGGGGGACTGCCTCCTACGAGCAGTACTTC
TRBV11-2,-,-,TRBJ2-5,CASSFGLLQETQYF,TGTGCCAGCAGCTTTGGGCTCCTACAAGAGACCCAGTACTTC
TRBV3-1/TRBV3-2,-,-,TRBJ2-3,CASSQLDTQYF,TGTGCCAGCAGCCAACTAGATACGCAGTATTTT
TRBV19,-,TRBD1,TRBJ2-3,CASSQPGYRGRADTQYF,TGTGCCAGTAGTCAACCCGGGTACAGGGGGCGAGCAGATACGCAGTATTTT
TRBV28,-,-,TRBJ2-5,CASRLTLGYQETQYF,TGTGCCAGCCGACTGACCCTCGGGTACCAAGAGACCCAGTACTTC
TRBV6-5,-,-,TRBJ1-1,CASSYDRNTEAFF,TGTGCCAGCAGTTACGACAGGAACACTGAAGCTTTCTTT
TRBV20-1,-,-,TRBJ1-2,CSVPYYGYTF,TGCAGTGTTCCCTACTATGGCTACACCTTC
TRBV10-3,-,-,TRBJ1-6,CAISEFGGAGSPLHF,TGTGCCATCAGTGAGTTTGGGGGGGCTGGATCACCCCTCCACTTT
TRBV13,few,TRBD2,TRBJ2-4,CASSRTSGKNIQYF,TGTGCCAGCAGCCGGACTAGCGGTAAAAACATTCAGTACTTC
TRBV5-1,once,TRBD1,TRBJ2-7,CASSLGRQGADEQYF,TGCGCCAGCAGCTTGGGGCGACAGGGGGCTGACGAGCAGTACTTC
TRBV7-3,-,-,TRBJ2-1,CASSLKSRSSYNEQFF,TGTGCCAGCAGCTTAAAGTCGAGGAGCTCCTACAATGAGCAGTTCTTC
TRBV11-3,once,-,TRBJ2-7,CASSGGRGTYEQYF,TGTGCCAGCAGCGGGGGCAGGGGCACGTACGAGCAGTACTTC
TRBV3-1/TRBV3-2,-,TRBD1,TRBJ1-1,CASTTGVGRTEAFF,TGTGCCAGCACTACAGGGGTGGGAAGGACTGAAGCTTTCTTT
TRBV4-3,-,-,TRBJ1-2,CASSQRGVGEQFYGYTF,TGCGCCAGCAGCCAAAGAGGAGTCGGGGAGCAATTCTATGGCTACACCTTC
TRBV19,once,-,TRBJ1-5,CASSIYPTEYSNQPQHF,TGTGCCAGTAGTATATACCCGACAGAATATAGCAATCAGCCCCAGCATTTT
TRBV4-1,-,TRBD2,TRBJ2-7,CASSQISGATYEQYF,TGCGCCAGCAGCCAAATTAGCGGGGCAACCTACGAGCAGTACTTC
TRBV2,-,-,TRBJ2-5,CASSLQGSPQETQYF,TGTGCCAGCAGTTTACAGGGATCCCCCCAAGAGACCCAGTACTTC
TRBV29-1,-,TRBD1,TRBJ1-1,CSVPGQGTMNTEAFF,TGCAGCGTACCGGGACAGGGGACTATGAACACTGAAGCTTTCTTT
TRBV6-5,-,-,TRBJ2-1,CASRWEGTGYNEQFF,TGTGCCAGCAGATGGGAGGGGACAGGTTACAATGAGCAGTTCTTC
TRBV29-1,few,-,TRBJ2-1,CSVDSGNTYNEQFF,TGCAGCGTTGATTCAGGGAATACCTACAATGAGCAGTTCTTC
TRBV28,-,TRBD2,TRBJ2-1,CASRPHGTSENNEQFF,TGTGCCAGCCGCCCCCACGGGACTAGCGAAAACAATGAGCAGTTCTTC
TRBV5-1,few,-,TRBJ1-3,CASRQGLEPGNTIYF,TGCGCCAGCAGACAGGGCCTTGAGCCTGGAAACACCATATATTTT
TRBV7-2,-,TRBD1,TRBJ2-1,CASSLQGAQDYNEQFF,TGTGCCAGCAGCTTACAGGGGGCGCAGGACTACAATGAGCAGTTCTTC
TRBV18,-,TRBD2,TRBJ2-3,CASSPPATSGRVTDTQYF,TGTGCCAGCTCACCACCGGCGACTAGCGGGAGAGTGACAGATACGCAGTATTTT
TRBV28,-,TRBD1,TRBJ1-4,CASSSSGTGHEKLFF,TGTGCCAGCAGCAGCTCCGGGACAGGCCATGAAAAACTGTTTTTT
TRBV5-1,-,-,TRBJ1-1,CASSLAPEGVGTEAFF,TGCGCCAGCAGCTTGGCCCCAGAGGGAGTGGGCACTGAAGCTTTCTTT
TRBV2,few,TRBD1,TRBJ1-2,CASSGRDSYYGYTF,TGTGCCAGCAGTGGGAGGGACAGCTACTATGGCTACACCTTC
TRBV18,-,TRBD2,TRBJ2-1,CASSLQAGHNEQFF,TGTGCCAGCTCACTTCAAGCGGGGCACAATGAGCAGTTCTTC
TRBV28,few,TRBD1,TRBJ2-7,CASSWGTGGRQYF,TGTGCCAGTTCCTGGGGGACAGGAGGTAGGCAGTACTTC
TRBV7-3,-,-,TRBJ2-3,CASSLNAYDTDTQYF,TGTGCCAGCAGCTTAAACGCGTATGACACAGATACGCAGTATTTT
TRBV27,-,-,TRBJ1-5,CASGQGRVQPQHF,TGTGCCAGCGGTCAAGGCAGGGTCCAGCCCCAGCATTTT
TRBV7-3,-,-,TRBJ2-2,CASSSRRGTGELFF,TGTGCCAGCAGCTCCCGAAGGGGCACCGGGGAGCTGTTTTTT
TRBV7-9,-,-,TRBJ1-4,CASSLQGTNEKLFF,TGTGCCAGCAGCTTACAGGGTACTAATGAAAAACTGTTTTTT
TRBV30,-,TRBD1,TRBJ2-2,CACLTGTGNTGELFF,TGTGCCTGCCTCACCGGGACAGGGAACACCGGGGAGCTGTTTTTT
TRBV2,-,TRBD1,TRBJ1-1,CASTLGQGAEAFF,TGTGCCAGCACCCTAGGACAGGGGGCTGAAGCTTTCTTT